This T cell receptor beta chain stems from a study of T cells after posttransplantation cyclophosphamide. Turning to this clone: Its matching antigen is unknown.

Study conclusions and caveats: TRB overlap between skin or GI tissue T cells and blood was limited.

CDR3 size: 15 residues. Germline V lookup: CDR1 MNHNY, CDR2 SVGAGI (reference sequence). The trim removed 6 bases at V and 3 bases at J, leaving 6 bases unmatched. Cyclophosphamide on days +3 and +4 followed busulfan-fludarabine conditioning and a marrow graft. Data came from immunoSEQ multiplex PCR; TCRdb stores just in-frame clones and leaves some out. The sample contains more than 9,000 clones, 86% of which appear only once. This sequence joins TRBV6-6 and TRBJ1-5, with 9 bases matching TRBD1. This receptor was taken from a male patient aged 25 to 39 who received an allogeneic stem cell transplant from a related donor, was CMV-positive, and had acute GVHD only. The graft donor may have contributed some T cells. The sequencing used CD4+ T cells sorted from PBMCs, collected after allogeneic stem cell transplant with posttransplant cyclophosphamide. The CDR3 DNA reads as TGTGCCAGCAGCTCAGAACAGGGGGCCAATCAGCCCCAGCATTTT. This codes for CASSSEQGANQPQHF.